The clone carrying this T cell receptor (beta chain) was seen only once. Its antigen remains unidentified. The data belong to a study of Ad26.COV2.S vaccination and SARS-CoV-2 variants. Findings and caveats of the study: Participants given vaccine showed non-spike TCR breadth similar to that of placebo recipients.

Treatment specified: roughly 19 received Ad26.COV2.S at low or high dose, single or two shots; about five received placebo; per-sample allocation not given. Sampling was done on day 63 after the first vaccine or placebo injection. Germline lookup yields CDR1 MNHEY and CDR2 SMNVEV (reference sequence). Losses at the gene ends were 5 bases for V and 2 bases for J; bases not matched to a gene: 13. The length of the CDR3 is 17 residues. TCRdb keeps only in-frame clones here, not all; method: immunoSEQ multiplex PCR. The table records 430,000 or so clones, about 91% of them present only once. This TCR was sampled from a person between 18 and 59 years old who received the Ad26.COV2.S COVID-19 vaccine or a placebo. Sequenced material: peripheral blood, taken in a trial of Ad26.COV2.S vaccine versus placebo. The gene calls are TRBV27 and TRBJ2-3, with 7 bases aligning to TRBD2. The DNA of the CDR3 is TGTGCCAGCAGTCCCCTCCTTTCAGCGGGGCCCACAGATACGCAGTATTTT. Translated, it gives CASSPLLSAGPTDTQYF.